A selection of T cell receptor beta chains follows, all from one sample in a study of blood T cells in healthy people across ages. TCRdb passed the 5' RACE reads through MiXCR, listing each CDR3 protein once. The table records about 580,000 distinct CDR3 sequences, about 45% of them present only once. Sequencing was carried out using blood. The receptors were sampled from a man of 80 years or more in good health. The CDR3 runs from the conserved cysteine through the conserved F or W. The D gene is left open where the match is weak.

v_call d_call cdr3_aa
TRBV11-2 TRBD2 CASTRDYAYEQYF
TRBV21-1 NA CASRRDRQGRNEQFF
TRBV7-2 NA CASSISGTPGGYEQYF
TRBV12-3/TRBV12-4 NA CASSPPGSGRRGEQYF
TRBV7-2 NA CASSPQAGNYEQYF
TRBV10-2 NA CASSNRYTEAFF
TRBV6-2/TRBV6-3 TRBD1 CASNPDRVVTEAFF
TRBV9 NA CACSVEIGYEQFF
TRBV6-6 TRBD1 CASSYSSGGEKLFF
TRBV7-2 TRBD2 CASSLRLAETDTQYF
TRBV11-2 NA CASSFQQGADTQYF
TRBV20-1 NA CSSIARVGEQFF
TRBV29-1 NA CSVVNQNYGYTF
TRBV29-1 TRBD1 CSVVLPGGGQPQHF
TRBV7-2 NA CASSFGAGTYEQYF
TRBV5-6 NA CASSFQGIQPQHF
TRBV5-1 NA CASSSERKYSDEQFF
TRBV28 TRBD1 CASNIQGVESGANVLTF
TRBV11-2 NA CASSLGGSGAFF
TRBV2 TRBD2 CASSFTSGGNLETQYF
TRBV27 TRBD1 CASGPRTGGSYNEQFF
TRBV4-3 NA CASSQERWGSSYEQYF
TRBV20-1 TRBD2 CSALSGRPYEQYF
TRBV11-1 NA CASSSGSATEAFF
TRBV27 TRBD2 CASSLALAGVGEQFF
TRBV29-1 NA CSVGGLGSEKLFF
TRBV14 NA CASSQAPGGRNNEKLFF
TRBV9 NA CASSVGGRNYGYTF
TRBV27 NA CASSSNRWGNQPQHF
TRBV20-1 TRBD2 CSASSGWPRADTQYF
TRBV4-3 NA CASSQGSGQVEKLFF
TRBV29-1 TRBD1 CSVRTGTGVGNIQYF
TRBV5-6 NA CASSFGPSSTDTQYF
TRBV20-1 TRBD2 CSATPSGRARSEQYF
TRBV7-2 TRBD2 CASSLGTSGSYTQYF
TRBV28 NA CASSTTAYEQYF
TRBV9 NA CASSVRAGTDTQYF
TRBV6-5 NA CASSYATTADTQYF
TRBV7-9 NA CASNPSRVEVTDTQYF
TRBV5-1 NA CVSSFGGNTEAFF
TRBV11-3 NA CASSAGQEQFF
TRBV3-1 NA CASSQVASLEKLFF
TRBV7-2 NA CASSLIEFQRGSDEQFF